This passage covers 5 T cell receptor beta chains from one sample sequenced in a study of immune heterogeneity within non-small cell lung tumors. The authors used around 590 ng of bulk tumor genomic DNA per sample as template. Primary tumors were biopsied several times each, far apart, intraoperatively. Curative operations were performed on patients who had untreated, newly diagnosed non-small cell lung cancer. CDR3 of TCR beta was amplified by multiplex PCR that used 32 V and 13 J primers. TCRdb reprocessed the multiplex PCR reads with MiXCR, giving one entry per CDR3 protein. Seen here are about 3,100 distinct CDR3 sequences, roughly 17% observed once, and the top ten hold 15% to 20%. The sequencing input was lung tumor tissue. All receptors derive from a man over 45 with non-small cell lung cancer.

By share of the sample, this clonotype is medium-sized (0.01 to 0.1%). The chain combines TRBV19 with TRBJ1-6; a weak D match, TRBD1 (5 bases). The CDR3 spans 12 residues. In germline, CDR1 is LNHDA, CDR2 SQIVND (reference sequence). Trimming pared 8 bases from V and 9 bases from J, leaving 11 bases between. CDR3 loop: CASQGRTSPLHF. The CDR3 coding sequence is TGTGCCAGTCAGGGTAGGACTTCACCCCTCCACTTT.

This clonotype is judged medium-sized (0.01 to 0.1%). The genes are TRBV6-1 and TRBJ1-4; D not certain. CDR1 and CDR2 from the germline V gene are MNHNS and SASEGT. V lost 5 bases to trimming and J lost 5 bases, with 15 bases between them. The CDR3 runs to 15 residues. CDR3 residues: CASSPRGPENEKLFF. As DNA, the CDR3 is TGTGCCAGCAGTCCCCGAGGACCAGAGAATGAAAAACTGTTTTTT.

In the case of this clonotype: A single base separates this from a much larger clone, so it may be a read error. The rearrangement joins TRBV6-1 to TRBJ1-2; 8 bases agree with TRBD1. CDR1 is MNHNS and CDR2 is SASEGT in the germline V gene. The J segment lost 4 bases and the V segment lost 5 bases, leaving 9 bases of the junction unmatched. The CDR3 runs to 15 residues. The CDR3 DNA reads TGTGCCAGCAGTCGGGACAGGAATAACTTCTATGGCTACACCTTC. Its protein product is CASSRDRNNFYGYTF.

Sample share makes this clonotype medium-sized. V and J are TRBV6-2 or TRBV6-3 and TRBJ2-1; the match to TRBD1 covers 8 bases. CDR1 and CDR2 (germline): MNHEY, SVGEGT. V lost 6 bases to trimming and J lost 6 bases; unmatched junction nucleotides: 10. This CDR3 is built from 15 residues. CDR3 sequence (DNA): TGTGCCAGCAGCCAGACAGGGGCTTTCCGCAATGAGCAGTTCTTC. Translated: CASSQTGAFRNEQFF.

Within the sample, this clonotype is medium-sized. The V and J genes are TRBV19 and TRBJ1-2; D not resolved. V lost 0 bases to trimming and J lost 5 bases, with 10 bases between them. Germline CDR1 LNHDA, CDR2 SQIVND (reference sequence). The CDR3 is 14 residues long. CDR3 in DNA: TGTGCCAGTAGTATAGAACGGGTCCGGTATGGCTACACCTTC. It codes for CASSIERVRYGYTF.